This passage covers 3 T cell receptor beta chains from one sample sequenced in a study of OX40 agonist ivuxolimab in advanced cancers. Libraries were prepared by immunoSEQ multiplex PCR; TCRdb keeps only in-frame clonotypes and omits some of them. The sample holds tens of thousands of clones, more than 75% seen once. Here the sequenced sample was CD4+ or CD8+ T cells sorted from blood, taken in a trial of the OX40 agonist ivuxolimab. Receptor source: an adult with an advanced solid tumor such as melanoma, head and neck, liver or kidney cancer.

The chain links TRBV5-1 to TRBJ1-6; TRBD1 matches at 8 bases. The germline gives CDR1 SGHRS, CDR2 YFSETQ. J was trimmed by 11 bases and V by 5 bases; bases with no gene match: 9. The CDR3 is made up of 14 amino acids. CDR3 DNA: TGCGCCAGCAGACCCGGACAGGGTCGGGCACCCCTCCACTTT. Its translation is CASRPGQGRAPLHF. The whole variable domain, remainder taken from reference TRBV5-1 and TRBJ1-6, is KAGVTQTPRYLIKTRGQQVTLSCSPISGHRSVSWYQQTPGQGLQFLFEYFSETQRNKGNFPGRFSGRQFSNSRSEMNVSTLELGDSALYLCASRPGQGRAPLHFGNGTRLTVT.

The V call is TRBV10-3, the J call TRBJ1-1; the match to TRBD1 covers 8 bases. The CDR3 contains 15 residues. In germline, CDR1 is ENHRY, CDR2 SYGVKD. The junction had 12 bases not matched to a gene; V was cut back by 0 bases and J by 12 bases. The DNA of the CDR3 is TGTGCCATCAGTGAGTCAGGGGGACAGGCTGACACTTCTTTCTTT. Translation gives CAISESGGQADTSFF.

The rearrangement joins TRBV7-2 to TRBJ1-3; 7 bases match TRBD1. The CDR3 has 18 amino acids. Germline V gene lookup returns CDR1 SGHTA and CDR2 FQGNSA. Germline trimming cut 3 bases from V and 0 bases from J; bases unmatched to any gene: 11. The CDR3 here is CASSFGTDVSFSGNTIYF. CDR3 bases: TGTGCCAGCAGCTTCGGGACAGACGTCTCCTTCTCTGGAAACACCATATATTTT.